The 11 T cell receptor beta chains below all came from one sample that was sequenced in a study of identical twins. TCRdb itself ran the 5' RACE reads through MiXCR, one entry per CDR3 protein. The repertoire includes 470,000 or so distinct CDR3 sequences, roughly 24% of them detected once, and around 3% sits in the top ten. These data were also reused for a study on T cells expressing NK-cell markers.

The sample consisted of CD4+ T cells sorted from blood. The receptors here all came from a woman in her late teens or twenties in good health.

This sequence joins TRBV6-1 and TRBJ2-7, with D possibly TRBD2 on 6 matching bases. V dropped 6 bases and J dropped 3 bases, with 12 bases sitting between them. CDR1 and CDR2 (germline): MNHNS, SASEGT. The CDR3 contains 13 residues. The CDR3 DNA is TGTGCCAGCAGCAAGGGACTTAACTACGAGCAGTACTTC. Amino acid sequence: CASSKGLNYEQYF.

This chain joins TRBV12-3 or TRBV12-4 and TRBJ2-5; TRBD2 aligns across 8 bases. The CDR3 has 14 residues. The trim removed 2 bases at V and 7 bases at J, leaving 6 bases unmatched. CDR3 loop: CASSLSGGPWTQYF. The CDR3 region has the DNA TGTGCCAGCAGTTTATCGGGGGGGCCCTGGACCCAGTACTTC.

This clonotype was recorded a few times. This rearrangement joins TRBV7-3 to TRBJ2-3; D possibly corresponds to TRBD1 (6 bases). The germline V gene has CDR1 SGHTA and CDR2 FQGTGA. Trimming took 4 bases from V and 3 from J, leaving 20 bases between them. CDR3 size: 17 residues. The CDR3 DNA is TGTGCCAGCAGCTATACACCATACAGGGTAGCGACAGATACGCAGTATTTT. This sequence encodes CASSYTPYRVATDTQYF. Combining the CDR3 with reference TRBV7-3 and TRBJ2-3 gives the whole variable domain GAGVSQTPSNKVTEKGKYVELRCDPISGHTALYWYRQSLGQGPEFLIYFQGTGAADDSGLPNDRFFAVRPEGSVSTLKIQRTERGDSAVYLCASSYTPYRVATDTQYFGPGTRLTVL.

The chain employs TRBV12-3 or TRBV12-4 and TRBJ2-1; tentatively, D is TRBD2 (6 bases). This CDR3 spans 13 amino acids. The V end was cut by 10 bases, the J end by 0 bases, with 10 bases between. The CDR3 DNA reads TGTGCCACCGAGACTAGCTCCTACAATGAGCAGTTCTTC. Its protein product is CATETSSYNEQFF.

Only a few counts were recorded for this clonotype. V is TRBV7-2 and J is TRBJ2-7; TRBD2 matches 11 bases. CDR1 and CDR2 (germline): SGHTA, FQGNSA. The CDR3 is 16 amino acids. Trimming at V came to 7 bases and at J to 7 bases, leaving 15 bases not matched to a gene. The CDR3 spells CASTITEGLAGGEQYF. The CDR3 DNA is TGTGCCAGCACCATTACGGAGGGGCTAGCGGGAGGTGAGCAGTACTTC. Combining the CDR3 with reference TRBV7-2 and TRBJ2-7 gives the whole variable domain GAGVSQSPSNKVTEKGKDVELRCDPISGHTALYWYRQSLGQGLEFLIYFQGNSAPDKSGLPSDRFSAERTGGSVSTLTIQRTQQEDSAVYLCASTITEGLAGGEQYFGPGTRLTVT.

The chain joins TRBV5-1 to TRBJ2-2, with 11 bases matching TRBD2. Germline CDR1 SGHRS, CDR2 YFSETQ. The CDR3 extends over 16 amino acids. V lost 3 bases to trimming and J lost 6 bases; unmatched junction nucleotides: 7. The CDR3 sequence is CASSSTSGRSAGELFF. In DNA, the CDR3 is TGCGCCAGCAGCTCCACTAGCGGGAGATCAGCCGGGGAGCTGTTTTTT.

DNA of the CDR3: TGCAGTGCTAGAGGGGACGTTTACGAGCAGTACTTC. Amino acid sequence: CSARGDVYEQYF. The chain joins TRBV20-1 to TRBJ2-7; D is perhaps TRBD1 or TRBD2 (5 bases each). The ends were cut back, 1 base at V and 4 bases at J, with 8 bases in the middle. Germline V gives CDR1 DFQATT, CDR2 SNEGSKA (reference sequence). The CDR3 has 12 amino acids.

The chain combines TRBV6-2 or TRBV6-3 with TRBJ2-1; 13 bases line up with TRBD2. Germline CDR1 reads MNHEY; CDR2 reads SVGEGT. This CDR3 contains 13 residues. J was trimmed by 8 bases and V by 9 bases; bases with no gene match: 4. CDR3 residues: CASRTSGSDEQFF. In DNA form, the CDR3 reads TGTGCCAGTCGGACTAGCGGGAGCGATGAGCAGTTCTTC.

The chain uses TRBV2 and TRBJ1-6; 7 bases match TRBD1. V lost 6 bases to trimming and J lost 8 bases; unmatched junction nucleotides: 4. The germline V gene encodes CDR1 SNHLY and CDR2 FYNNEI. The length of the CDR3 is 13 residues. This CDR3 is CASRDTGDSPLHF. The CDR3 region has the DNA TGTGCCAGCAGAGACACAGGGGATTCACCCCTCCACTTT.

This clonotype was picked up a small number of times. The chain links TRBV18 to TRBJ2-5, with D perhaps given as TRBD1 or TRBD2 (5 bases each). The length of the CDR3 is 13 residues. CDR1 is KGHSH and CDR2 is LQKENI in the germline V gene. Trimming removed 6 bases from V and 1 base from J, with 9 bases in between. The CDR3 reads CASSRGFQETQYF. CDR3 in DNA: TGTGCCAGCTCCCGGGGCTTCCAAGAGACCCAGTACTTC.

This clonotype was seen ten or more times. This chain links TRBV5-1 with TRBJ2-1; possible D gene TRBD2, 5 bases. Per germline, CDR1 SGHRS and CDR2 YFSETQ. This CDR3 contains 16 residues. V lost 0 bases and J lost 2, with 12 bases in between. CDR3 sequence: CASSLDPAATYNEQFF. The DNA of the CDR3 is TGCGCCAGCAGCTTGGATCCAGCGGCAACCTACAATGAGCAGTTCTTC. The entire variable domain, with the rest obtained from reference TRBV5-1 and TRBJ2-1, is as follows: KAGVTQTPRYLIKTRGQQVTLSCSPISGHRSVSWYQQTPGQGLQFLFEYFSETQRNKGNFPGRFSGRQFSNSRSEMNVSTLELGDSALYLCASSLDPAATYNEQFFGPGTRLTVL.